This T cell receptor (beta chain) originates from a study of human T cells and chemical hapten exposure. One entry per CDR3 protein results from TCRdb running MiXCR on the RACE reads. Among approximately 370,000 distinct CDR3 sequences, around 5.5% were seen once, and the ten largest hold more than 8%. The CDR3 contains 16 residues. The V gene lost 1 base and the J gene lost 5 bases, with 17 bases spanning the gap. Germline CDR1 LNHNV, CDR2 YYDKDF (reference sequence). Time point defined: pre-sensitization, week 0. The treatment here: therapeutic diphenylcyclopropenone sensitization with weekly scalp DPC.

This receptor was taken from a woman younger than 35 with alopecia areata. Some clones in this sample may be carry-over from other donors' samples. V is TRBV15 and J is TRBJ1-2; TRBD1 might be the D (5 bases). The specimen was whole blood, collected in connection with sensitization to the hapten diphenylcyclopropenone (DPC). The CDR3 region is CATSRAQGEEWYGYTF. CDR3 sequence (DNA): TGTGCCACCAGCAGAGCTCAGGGAGAGGAATGGTATGGCTACACCTTC.